These 21 T cell receptor beta chains were all obtained from the same sample, sequenced in a study of regulatory T cells in long-lasting Graves disease. Construction of the TCR beta libraries employed iRepertoire HTBI primers in conjunction with Arm-PCR of CDR3 regions. One entry per CDR3 protein, called by TCRdb with MiXCR from the multiplex PCR reads. The table includes around 400,000 distinct CDR3 sequences, 20% to 30% detected once. Time point given: persistent/refractory GD, antithyroid drugs over 5 years with positive TRAb. Researchers made the TCR library from RNA that was extracted from PBMCs. The source material was peripheral blood mononuclear cells (PBMCs), sampled when the disease was refractory, from a patient treated with antithyroid drugs. The receptors here all came from a female donor with Graves disease.

CDR3 loop: CATSRRGGAIFGELFF. CDR3 nucleotide sequence: TGTGCCACCAGCAGACGAGGAGGCGCCATATTCGGGGAGCTGTTTTTT. V gene TRBV15 combines with J gene TRBJ2-2; D is possibly TRBD2 (5 bases). Germline assignment: CDR1 LNHNV and CDR2 YYDKDF (reference sequence). There are 16 residues in the CDR3. V was pared by 2 bases and J by 7 bases, with 17 bases between.

V usage is TRBV7-3 and J usage is TRBJ2-5; D could derive from TRBD1 or TRBD2 (5 bases each). The V end lost 1 base, the J end lost 5 bases, and 8 bases lay between the germline ends. There are 13 residues in the CDR3. Germline V gives CDR1 SGHTA, CDR2 FQGTGA. The CDR3 loop is CASSLKWGETQYF. As DNA, the CDR3 is TGTGCCAGCAGCTTAAAATGGGGGGAGACCCAGTACTTC.

This clonotype appeared a few times. The chain links TRBV5-1 to TRBJ1-3; 7 nucleotides align to TRBD1. The CDR3 is made up of 15 amino acids. Germline V gene sequence: CDR1 SGHRS, CDR2 YFSETQ. Trimming cost V 2 bases and J 0 bases; bases outside gene matches: 2. DNA of the CDR3: TGCGCCAGCAGCTTAGGGACAGCCTCTGGAAACACCATATATTTT. Translating gives CASSLGTASGNTIYF.

This clonotype showed up many times. V is TRBV6-5 and J is TRBJ2-5, with 7 positions matching TRBD2. Germline V gene data show CDR1 as MNHEY and CDR2 as SVGAGI. This CDR3 spans 16 amino acids. J was trimmed by 5 bases and V by 1 base; bases with no gene match: 10. The CDR3 reads CASSYWGGSLVETQYF. Here the CDR3 DNA reads TGTGCCAGCAGTTACTGGGGCGGGAGTTTGGTGGAGACCCAGTACTTC.

CDR3 DNA: TGTGCCAGCTCACCCCCCATCGGCTTCGGAGAGACCCAGTACTTC. The encoded protein is CASSPPIGFGETQYF. The J gene is TRBJ2-5, the V gene TRBV18; D is unclear. Germline V gene data show CDR1 as KGHSH and CDR2 as LQKENI. Trimming removed 3 bases at V and 4 bases at J, with 15 bases between. The CDR3 is made up of 15 amino acids.

The chain couples TRBV20-1 to TRBJ1-1; 7 nucleotides agree with TRBD1. V lost 0 bases and J lost 1; bases outside the gene matches: 11. In germline, CDR1 is DFQATT, CDR2 SNEGSKA (reference sequence). The CDR3 is 17 residues long. CDR3 protein: CSAREVFGDRANTEAFF. For the CDR3, the DNA is TGCAGTGCTAGAGAAGTATTTGGGGACAGAGCGAACACTGAAGCTTTCTTT.

In its sample, this clonotype was seen many times. V usage is TRBV28 and J usage is TRBJ1-2, with unresolved D. The CDR3 totals 11 residues. Germline V CDR1 and CDR2: MDHEN, SYDVKM. Trimming cost V 5 bases and J 7 bases, with 8 bases left between them. CDR3 in DNA: TGTGCCAGCAGTCTCCAGTCTGGCTACACCTTC. The encoded protein is CASSLQSGYTF.

This clonotype has at least ten counts. The gene calls are TRBV20-1 and TRBJ2-7; possibly TRBD2 for D (5 bases). V lost 2 bases to trimming and J lost 2 bases, with 10 bases between them. CDR3 length: 13 residues. CDR1 DFQATT and CDR2 SNEGSKA come from the germline V gene (reference sequence). CDR3 sequence reads: CSARSAGPYEQYF. The DNA for the CDR3 is TGCAGTGCTAGATCGGCGGGCCCCTACGAGCAGTACTTC.

This clonotype was seen repeatedly, ten times or more. The rearrangement uses TRBV2 and TRBJ1-2; TRBD1 is a possible D gene (5 bases). This CDR3 is built from 13 residues. V was shortened by 3 bases and J by 4 bases, with 9 bases between the two germline ends. The V gene's germline CDR1 is SNHLY and CDR2 FYNNEI. The CDR3 sequence is CASSETDLYGYTF. The CDR3 bases are TGTGCCAGCAGTGAGACAGACCTCTATGGCTACACCTTC.

The J gene is TRBJ2-1, the V gene TRBV2, with 8 bases aligning to TRBD2. Germline CDR1 is SNHLY and CDR2 is FYNNEI. The length of the CDR3 is 12 residues. Trimming took 10 bases from V and 5 from J; bases not matched to a gene: 4. CDR3: CANSGRNNEQFF. The CDR3 coding sequence is TGTGCCAACAGCGGGAGAAACAATGAGCAGTTCTTC.

This rearrangement joins TRBV5-1 to TRBJ2-2; D is unclear. Germline assignment: CDR1 SGHRS and CDR2 YFSETQ. The CDR3 sequence is 14 residues long. The V and J ends lost 0 bases and 6 bases respectively, with 9 bases between them. The CDR3 DNA follows: TGCGCCAGCAGCTTGGCATTTGAGTCCGGGGAGCTGTTTTTT. Amino acid sequence: CASSLAFESGELFF.

The V call is TRBV7-9, the J call TRBJ1-5; unclear D gene. The germline gives CDR1 SEHNR, CDR2 FQNEAQ (reference sequence). V lost 2 bases and J lost 6, with 11 bases in between. This CDR3 has 14 residues. In nucleotides, the CDR3 is TGTGCCAGCAGCTTAAGCCGAAGAAGTCAGCCCCAGCATTTT. Amino acids: CASSLSRRSQPQHF. The full variable domain, in which reference TRBV7-9 and TRBJ1-5 provide the parts outside the CDR3, is DTGVSQNPRHKITKRGQNVTFRCDPISEHNRLYWYRQTLGQGPEFLTYFQNEAQLEKSRLLSDRFSAERPKGSFSTLEIQRTEQGDSAMYLCASSLSRRSQPQHFGDGTRLSIL.

The chain uses TRBV2 and TRBJ1-4, with 10 bases identical to TRBD1. V was pared by 4 bases and J by 7 bases, with 3 bases of the junction left unmatched. The germline V gene encodes CDR1 SNHLY and CDR2 FYNNEI. The CDR3 is made up of 14 amino acids. The CDR3 loop reads CASSAGTGVEKLFF. For the CDR3, the DNA is TGTGCCAGCAGTGCGGGGACAGGGGTTGAAAAACTGTTTTTT.

A note on this clonotype: One end of the junction fails to match germline, which may point to a read error. V gene TRBV20-1 combines with J gene TRBJ2-2, with 8 positions matching TRBD2. Germline V gene lookup returns CDR1 DFQATT and CDR2 SNEGSKA (reference sequence). The CDR3 length is 16 residues. The CDR3 DNA reads TGCAGTGCTAGAGATACGGGCGGGAGGATTACCGGGGAGCTGTTCTTT. The encoded protein is CSARDTGGRITGELFF.

This clonotype was seen at least ten times. The chain joins TRBV28 to TRBJ1-5; D may be TRBD1 (6 bases). This CDR3 region has 17 residues. V lost 7 bases and J lost 1, with 20 bases in between. The V gene's germline CDR1 is MDHEN and CDR2 SYDVKM. This chain's CDR3 is CASTPRGGAGSNQPQHF. The CDR3, as DNA: TGTGCCAGCACCCCTCGGGGGGGCGCCGGGAGCAATCAGCCCCAGCATTTT.

This rearrangement joins TRBV5-1 to TRBJ1-2; D is ambiguous. Looked up from germline, CDR1 is SGHRS and CDR2 is YFSETQ. This CDR3 is built from 13 residues. V was cut by 1 base and J by 7 bases, with 11 bases left in between. CDR3 residues: CASSLSGTGGYTF. The CDR3 nucleotides are TGCGCCAGCAGCTTGAGCGGCACGGGTGGCTACACCTTC.

For this clonotype: The junction differs from germline at one of its ends, possibly a read error. This chain connects TRBV6-1 to TRBJ1-3; D unresolved. CDR1 and CDR2 (germline): MNHNS, SASEGT. This CDR3 has 13 residues. The CDR3 region is CASSNPPGDTIYF. The CDR3 DNA follows: TGTGCCAGCAGCAACCCCCCTGGAGACACCATATATTTT.

The chain has TRBV20-1 and TRBJ2-7, with 10 bases aligning to TRBD1. Germline V gives CDR1 DFQATT, CDR2 SNEGSKA (reference sequence). CDR3 size: 13 residues. After removal of 7 bases from V and 3 bases from J, the junction contained 6 bases not matched to a gene. CDR3 amino acids: CSVGTGAIYEQYF. The CDR3 DNA sequence: TGCAGTGTTGGGACAGGGGCTATCTACGAGCAGTACTTC.

This clonotype was counted at least ten times. The chain uses TRBV28 and TRBJ2-5; 12 bases match TRBD1. Trimming at V came to 10 bases and at J to 7 bases, leaving 10 bases not matched to a gene. Germline V gene data show CDR1 as MDHEN and CDR2 as SYDVKM. CDR3 length: 14 amino acids. The CDR3 reads CAIGGQGAIGTQYF. The CDR3 DNA sequence: TGTGCCATAGGGGGACAGGGGGCGATTGGGACCCAGTACTTC.

The V call is TRBV5-1, the J call TRBJ2-7; 7 bases fit TRBD1. Per germline, CDR1 SGHRS and CDR2 YFSETQ. Losses at the gene ends were 2 bases for V and 2 bases for J; bases not matched to a gene: 4. The CDR3 consists of 14 residues. For the CDR3, the DNA is TGCGCCAGCAGCTTCCCCGGGACAGCCTACGAGCAGTACTTC. This encodes CASSFPGTAYEQYF.

V usage is TRBV6-1 and J usage is TRBJ2-7; 8 nucleotides align to TRBD1. The CDR3 runs 15 residues. CDR1 and CDR2 (germline): MNHNS, SASEGT. V dropped 7 bases and J dropped 3; count of bases not matched to a gene: 11. The CDR3 reads CASMGQTGGYYEQYF. The CDR3, as DNA: TGTGCCAGCATGGGGCAAACAGGGGGATACTACGAGCAGTACTTC.